This T cell receptor (beta chain) stems from a study of cytomegalovirus exposure and HLA in healthy donors. Whole-study findings and limits: Generally TCR sequences proved uncommon, though certain public TCRs appeared in numerous donors. The study designated over 150 TCR beta chains cytomegalovirus-associated.

This clone turned up a few times. The target antigen is unknown. The germline gives CDR1 SGHRS, CDR2 YFSETQ. V dropped 0 bases and J dropped 3 bases, with 9 bases sitting between them. This CDR3 comprises 14 residues. Sequencing was performed with immunoSEQ multiplex PCR; in TCRdb, only in-frame clones are kept and a portion is missing. The sample has hundreds of thousands of clones, 70% to 90% seen once. The receptor's source is a woman aged 18-30 years in good health and CMV-seronegative. The chain recombines TRBV5-1 with TRBJ1-1; D perhaps matches TRBD1 (5 bases). The sequenced sample was PBMCs. For the CDR3, the DNA is TGCGCCAGCAGCTTGGTCGGAGGGGACACTGAAGCTTTCTTT. This encodes CASSLVGGDTEAFF.